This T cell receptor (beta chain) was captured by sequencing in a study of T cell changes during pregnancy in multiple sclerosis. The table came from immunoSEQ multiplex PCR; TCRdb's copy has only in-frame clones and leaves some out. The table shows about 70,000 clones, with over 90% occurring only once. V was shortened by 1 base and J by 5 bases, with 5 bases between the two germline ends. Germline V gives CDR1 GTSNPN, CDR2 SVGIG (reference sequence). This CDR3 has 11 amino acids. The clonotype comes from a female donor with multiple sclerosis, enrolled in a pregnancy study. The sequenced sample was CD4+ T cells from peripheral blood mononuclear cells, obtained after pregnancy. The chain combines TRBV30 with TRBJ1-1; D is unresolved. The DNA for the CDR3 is TGTGCCTGGAGTGATAAAACTGAAGCTTTCTTT. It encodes CAWSDKTEAFF.